Below are 17 T cell receptor beta chains sequenced from a single sample in a study of blood T cell repertoires in COVID-19 (dated by TCRdb to 2018 to 2021). The receptor library was made with the immunoSEQ multiplex PCR assay. TCRdb mirrors the immuneACCESS table, restricted to in-frame sequences. Some clones are absent from its copies; in checked studies, under half trace to an unresolved V gene, and the reason for the others is unknown. The sample table holds 100,000 to 150,000 clones, of which approximately 90% were seen once. The ten largest clones represent roughly 2.1% of the sample. The source material was peripheral blood. All receptors derive from a man in his fifties with COVID-19, enrolled during active disease.

The chain uses TRBV28 and TRBJ1-5, with TRBD1 matching over 7 bases. This CDR3 region has 14 residues. CDR1 is MDHEN, CDR2 SYDVKM, per germline. Trimming cost V 2 bases and J 4 bases; bases outside gene matches: 2. CDR3 sequence (DNA): TGTGCCAGCAGTTTAGACAGGGTGAATCAGCCCCAGCATTTT. It translates to CASSLDRVNQPQHF.

The chain joins TRBV19 to TRBJ2-6; tentatively, D is TRBD2 (6 bases). In germline, CDR1 is LNHDA, CDR2 SQIVND (reference sequence). The CDR3 totals 16 residues. The V gene lost 5 bases and the J gene lost 0 bases, with 11 bases spanning the gap. The CDR3 DNA reads as TGTGCCAGTAGTCGGGACTCCGGCTCTGGGGCCAACGTCCTGACTTTC. The encoded protein is CASSRDSGSGANVLTF. Variable domain in full (rest from reference TRBV19 and TRBJ2-6): DGGITQSPKYLFRKEGQNVTLSCEQNLNHDAMYWYRQDPGQGLRLIYYSQIVNDFQKGDIAEGYSVSREKKESFPLTVTSAQKNPTAFYLCASSRDSGSGANVLTFGAGSRLTVL.

The rearrangement uses TRBV2 and TRBJ2-1; TRBD2 agrees at 14 bases. The CDR3 has 14 residues. Germline CDR1 SNHLY, CDR2 FYNNEI. V trimming: 6 bases; J trimming: 10 bases; junction bases outside the gene matches: 5. CDR3 DNA sequence: TGTGCCAGCAGGGGACTAGCGGGAGTGGGGGAGCAGTTCTTC. The encoded protein is CASRGLAGVGEQFF.

The rearrangement joins TRBV2 to TRBJ2-7; 9 nucleotides align to TRBD2. This CDR3 region has 14 residues. The V segment lost 9 bases and the J segment 2 bases; nucleotides outside the gene matches: 8. CDR1 is SNHLY, CDR2 FYNNEI, per germline. As DNA, the CDR3 is TGTGCCAGTGTCCTAGCGGGAACTCCCTACGAGCAGTACTTC. Residues: CASVLAGTPYEQYF.

V is TRBV29-1 and J is TRBJ2-2; the match to TRBD2 covers 7 bases. Germline CDR1 SQVTM, CDR2 ANQGSEA. With 5 bases clipped from V and 3 bases from J, the junction kept 0 bases outside the gene matches. The CDR3 totals 12 residues. CDR3 sequence (DNA): TGCAGCGTTCGGGGGGACACCGGGGAGCTGTTTTTT. Translated, it gives CSVRGDTGELFF.

This chain uses TRBV27 with TRBJ2-1; 7 bases are shared with TRBD2. The CDR3 runs 15 residues. Germline V gene sequence: CDR1 MNHEY, CDR2 SMNVEV (reference sequence). The ends lost 6 bases at V and 7 bases at J; junction bases unmatched: 12. The CDR3 region has the DNA TGTGCCAGCAGAGGAGTGGGGGAGGGCCGTAATGAGCAGTTCTTC. Translated, it gives CASRGVGEGRNEQFF.

The rearrangement links TRBV28 to TRBJ2-7; 13 bases are shared with TRBD2. The germline CDR1 and CDR2 sequences are MDHEN and SYDVKM. This CDR3 is built from 16 residues. The trim removed 5 bases at V and 0 bases at J, leaving 4 bases unmatched. This CDR3 is CASSRTSGSHSYEQYF. CDR3 DNA sequence: TGTGCCAGCAGTCGGACTAGCGGGAGCCACTCCTACGAGCAGTACTTC.

This chain connects TRBV5-5 to TRBJ2-2; no definite D call. The V end was cut by 4 bases, the J end by 2 bases, with 3 bases between. CDR1 and CDR2 from the germline V gene are SGHKS and YYEKEE (reference sequence). This CDR3 is 12 amino acids long. This CDR3 is CASSPNTGELFF. The CDR3 DNA is TGTGCCAGCAGCCCTAACACCGGGGAGCTGTTTTTT.

V usage is TRBV9 and J usage is TRBJ2-6; TRBD1 matches at 11 bases. The trim removed 5 bases at V and 1 base at J, leaving 8 bases unmatched. This CDR3 comprises 18 residues. Per germline, CDR1 SGDLS and CDR2 YYNGEE. CDR3 in DNA: TGTGCCAGCAGACGGACAGGGGGCGCCCCTTCTGGGGCCAACGTCCTGACTTTC. Translating gives CASRRTGGAPSGANVLTF.

The gene calls are TRBV30 and TRBJ1-2; D gene unclear. The CDR3 loop spans 13 amino acids. Germline V CDR1 and CDR2: GTSNPN, SVGIG (reference sequence). The V and J ends lost 4 bases and 10 bases respectively, with 19 bases between them. The CDR3 sequence is CAWTLQEGSDYTF. DNA for the CDR3: TGTGCCTGGACCCTACAAGAGGGTTCGGACTACACCTTC. The whole variable domain, remainder taken from reference TRBV30 and TRBJ1-2, is SQTIHQWPATLVQPVGSPLSLECTVEGTSNPNLYWYRQAAGRGLQLLFYSVGIGQISSEVPQNLSASRPQDRQFILSSKKLLLSDSGFYLCAWTLQEGSDYTFGSGTRLTVV.

As to this clone: The sample contains more than one DNA sequence encoding this CDR3. The chain links TRBV5-1 to TRBJ2-5; 8 nucleotides match TRBD2. Per germline, CDR1 SGHRS and CDR2 YFSETQ. CDR3 length: 14 amino acids. After removal of 0 bases from V and 4 bases from J, the junction contained 2 bases not matched to a gene. This chain's CDR3 is CASSLGSGGETQYF. Written as DNA, the CDR3 is TGCGCCAGCAGCTTGGGCAGCGGGGGAGAGACCCAGTACTTC.

The CDR3 loop is CASTGGQSWDTQYF. The CDR3 region has the DNA TGTGCCAGCACCGGGGGGCAGTCCTGGGATACGCAGTATTTT. The genes are TRBV9 and TRBJ2-3; a weak D match, TRBD2 (7 bases). V shed 6 bases and J shed 6 bases, with 17 bases lying between them. The CDR3 totals 14 residues. Germline V gene sequence: CDR1 SGDLS, CDR2 YYNGEE.

The gene calls are TRBV6-5 and TRBJ2-3; unclear D gene. The CDR3 is made up of 12 amino acids. Trimming removed 7 bases at V and 0 bases at J, with 5 bases between. CDR1 and CDR2 (germline): MNHEY, SVGAGI. CDR3 sequence reads: CASKTSTDTQYF. The CDR3 region has the DNA TGTGCCAGCAAAACTAGCACAGATACGCAGTATTTT.

The chain carries TRBV10-3 and TRBJ1-5, with unresolved D. The germline gives CDR1 ENHRY, CDR2 SYGVKD. The CDR3 extends over 12 amino acids. Trimming removed 0 bases from V and 12 bases from J, with 9 bases in between. The CDR3 region is CAISESAGSQHF. Written as DNA, the CDR3 is TGTGCCATCAGTGAGTCTGCCGGGAGCCAGCATTTT.

The chain uses TRBV6-5 and TRBJ1-5; D perhaps matches TRBD1 (6 bases). Trimming stripped 6 bases from V and 5 bases from J, with 14 bases between. The CDR3 is made up of 14 amino acids. Per the germline V gene, CDR1 is MNHEY and CDR2 is SVGAGI. CDR3 residues: CASRTGIVDQPQHF. CDR3 bases: TGTGCCAGCAGAACAGGGATTGTCGATCAGCCCCAGCATTTT.

This chain joins TRBV4-1 and TRBJ1-1; TRBD1 matches at 11 bases. Germline V gives CDR1 MGHRA, CDR2 YSYEKL. The V gene end was trimmed by 0 bases and the J gene end by 4 bases; junction bases not matched to a gene: 1. The CDR3 contains 15 residues. CDR3 region: CASSQDGTGGTEAFF. CDR3 sequence (DNA): TGCGCCAGCAGCCAAGATGGGACAGGGGGCACTGAAGCTTTCTTT.

V and J are TRBV6-5 and TRBJ2-7; 11 nucleotides line up with TRBD2. J lost 5 bases, V lost 8 bases, and 11 bases had no gene match. The germline gives CDR1 MNHEY, CDR2 SVGAGI. This CDR3 spans 15 amino acids. The CDR3 DNA reads TGTGCCAGCGGCCCTACTAGCGGGAGTCTCGACGAGCAGTACGTC. It codes for CASGPTSGSLDEQYV.